Shown below are 6 T cell receptor beta chains from a single sample sequenced in a study of blood T cells in healthy people across ages (dated by TCRdb to the mid-2010s). Library construction relied on 5' RACE. The listed sequencing device is Illumina HiSeq 2500. A second roughly 6 to 12 cycle PCR used a sample-barcoded 5' primer and a J-beta primer mix. TCRdb cleaned the public reads at Q25 with fastp, built clones with MiXCR and kept in-frame beta chains. Rows with a matching CDR3 protein are joined into one entry that keeps the most common DNA and genes. Here the sample has approximately 730,000 distinct CDR3 sequences; 43% occur a single time. Of the sample, 20% to 25% falls within the top ten clones. The sequencing input was blood. These receptors were collected from a woman aged 55-69 years in good health.

This chain's CDR3 is CASSSLLAGGNNEQFF. CDR3 DNA sequence: TGTGCCAGCAGTTCCCTACTAGCGGGAGGAAACAATGAGCAGTTCTTC. The chain is built from TRBV2 and TRBJ2-1, with 12 bases matching TRBD2. CDR3 length equals 16 residues. V shed 5 bases, J shed 5 bases, and the junction held 7 bases outside the gene matches. From germline, CDR1 is SNHLY and CDR2 FYNNEI. The full variable domain, rest sourced from reference TRBV2 and TRBJ2-1, is EPEVTQTPSHQVTQMGQEVILRCVPISNHLYFYWYRQILGQKVEFLVSFYNNEISEKSEIFDDQFSVERPDGSNFTLKIRSTKLEDSAMYFCASSSLLAGGNNEQFFGPGTRLTVL.

A remark on this clonotype: At one end, the junction sequence differs from germline, possibly due to a read error. The genes are TRBV7-2 and TRBJ2-7, with no clear D. Germline loops: CDR1 SGHTA, CDR2 FQGNSA. The CDR3 loop spans 14 amino acids. The CDR3 region is CAGSAFFPLGEQYF. As DNA, the CDR3 is TGTGCCGGCAGCGCGTTCTTTCCGTTAGGAGAGCAGTACTTC.

The chain has TRBV29-1 and TRBJ1-4, with no clear D. Germline lookup yields CDR1 SQVTM and CDR2 ANQGSEA. This CDR3 contains 15 residues. Trimming cost V 1 base and J 8 bases, with 17 bases left between them. The CDR3 region is CSVEVGNSAIEKLFF. In nucleotides, the CDR3 is TGCAGCGTTGAAGTAGGAAACAGCGCAATCGAAAAACTGTTTTTT.

In this sample, this clonotype turned up many times. V usage is TRBV12-3 or TRBV12-4 and J usage is TRBJ2-1; 7 bases agree with TRBD2. The V and J ends lost 7 bases and 7 bases, in that order; junction bases with no gene match: 16. This CDR3 has 16 amino acids. The CDR3 DNA sequence: TGTGCCAGCACCCAAGATATCGGCGGGAGTAAGAATGAGCAGTTCTTC. Residues: CASTQDIGGSKNEQFF.

CDR3 in amino acids: CASSYSGRSHEQYF. CDR3 DNA: TGTGCCAGCAGTTACTCCGGGAGGAGCCACGAGCAGTACTTC. This sequence joins TRBV6-5 and TRBJ2-7; 7 bases match TRBD2. This CDR3 has 14 residues. From germline, CDR1 is MNHEY and CDR2 SVGAGI. V shed 0 bases, J shed 5 bases, and the junction held 4 bases outside the gene matches.

V gene TRBV20-1 combines with J gene TRBJ2-3, with D perhaps TRBD2 (5 bases). With 0 bases removed from V and 0 bases from J, the gap between germline ends came to 10 bases. This CDR3 contains 15 residues. Germline CDR1 is DFQATT and CDR2 is SNEGSKA (reference sequence). CDR3 amino acids: CSARDPRTSTDTQYF. The CDR3 DNA reads TGCAGTGCTAGAGATCCGAGGACTAGCACAGATACGCAGTATTTT.